This T cell receptor (beta chain) was obtained from a study of blood T cell repertoires in COVID-19. Study in general: Collection of acute and convalescent COVID-19 samples took place in the United States, Italy and Spain. PBMCs, B-cell-depleted T cells, or T cells provided the cDNA or gDNA that made up the material.

The method was immunoSEQ multiplex PCR; TCRdb's version includes in-frame clones alone and lacks a portion of them. The sample includes about 180,000 clones, about 75% of them seen just once. This CDR3 comprises 14 residues. Germline CDR1 is SNHLY and CDR2 is FYNNEI. Trimming removed 5 bases from V and 5 bases from J; junction bases left unmatched: 8. The sample was peripheral blood. This chain connects TRBV2 to TRBJ2-7; 8 bases match TRBD1. This sequence originates from a woman between 70 and 85 years old with acute or convalescent COVID-19. CDR3 region: CASSPRTGNHEQYF. The CDR3 bases are TGTGCCAGCAGTCCCCGGACAGGGAACCACGAGCAGTACTTC.